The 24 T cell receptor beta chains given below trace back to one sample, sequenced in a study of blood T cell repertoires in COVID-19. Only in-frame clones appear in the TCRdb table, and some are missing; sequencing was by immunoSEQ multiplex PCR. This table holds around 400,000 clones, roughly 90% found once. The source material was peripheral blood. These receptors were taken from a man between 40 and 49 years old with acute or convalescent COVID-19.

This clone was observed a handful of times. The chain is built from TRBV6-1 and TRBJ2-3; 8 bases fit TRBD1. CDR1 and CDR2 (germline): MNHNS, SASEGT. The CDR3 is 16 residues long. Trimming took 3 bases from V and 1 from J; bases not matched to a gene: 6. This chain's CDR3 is CASSDLTGDRTDTQYF. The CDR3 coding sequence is TGTGCCAGCAGTGACCTGACAGGGGACCGCACAGATACGCAGTATTTT.

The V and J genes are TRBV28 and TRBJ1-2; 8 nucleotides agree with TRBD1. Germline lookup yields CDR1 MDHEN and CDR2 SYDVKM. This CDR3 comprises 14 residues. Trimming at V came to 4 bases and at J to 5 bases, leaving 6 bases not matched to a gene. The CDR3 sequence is CASSSTTGEYGYTF. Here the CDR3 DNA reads TGTGCCAGCAGTTCAACGACAGGGGAGTATGGCTACACCTTC.

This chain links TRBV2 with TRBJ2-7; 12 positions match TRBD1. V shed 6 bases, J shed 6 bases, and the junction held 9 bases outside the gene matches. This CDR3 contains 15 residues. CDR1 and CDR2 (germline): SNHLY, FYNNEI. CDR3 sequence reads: CASREYGTGGFEQYF. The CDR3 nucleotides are TGTGCCAGCAGGGAATACGGGACAGGGGGCTTCGAGCAGTACTTC.

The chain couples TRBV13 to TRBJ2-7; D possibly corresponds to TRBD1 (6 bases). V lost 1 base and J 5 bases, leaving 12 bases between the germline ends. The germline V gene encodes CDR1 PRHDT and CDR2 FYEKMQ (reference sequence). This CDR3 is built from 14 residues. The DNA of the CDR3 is TGTGCCAGCAGCTTAGAGTACAGGGCACACGAGCAGTACTTC. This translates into CASSLEYRAHEQYF.

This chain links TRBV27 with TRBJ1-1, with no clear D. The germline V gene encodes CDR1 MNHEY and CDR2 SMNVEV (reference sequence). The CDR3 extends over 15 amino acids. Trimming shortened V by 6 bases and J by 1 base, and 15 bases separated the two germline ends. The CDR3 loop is CASSSLKTENTEAFF. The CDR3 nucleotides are TGTGCCAGCAGCTCGTTAAAAACAGAGAACACTGAAGCTTTCTTT.

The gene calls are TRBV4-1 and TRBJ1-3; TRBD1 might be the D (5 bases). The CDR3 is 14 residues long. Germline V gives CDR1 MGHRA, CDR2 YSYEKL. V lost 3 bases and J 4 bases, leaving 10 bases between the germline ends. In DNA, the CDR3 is TGCGCCAGCAGCCAGGGACTCTTAGGAAACACCATATATTTT. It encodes CASSQGLLGNTIYF.

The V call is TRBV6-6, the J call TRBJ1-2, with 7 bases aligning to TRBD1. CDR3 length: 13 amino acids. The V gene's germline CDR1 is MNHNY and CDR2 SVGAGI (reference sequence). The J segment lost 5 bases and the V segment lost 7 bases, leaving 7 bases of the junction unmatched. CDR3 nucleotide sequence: TGTGCCAGCATTAAGGGACAGTCTTATGGCTACACCTTC. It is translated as CASIKGQSYGYTF.

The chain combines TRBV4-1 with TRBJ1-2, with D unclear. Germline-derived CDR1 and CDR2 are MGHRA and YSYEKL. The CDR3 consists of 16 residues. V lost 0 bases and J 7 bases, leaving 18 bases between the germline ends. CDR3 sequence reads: CASSQESTPLWSGYTF. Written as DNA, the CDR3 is TGCGCCAGCAGCCAAGAGTCGACCCCCCTATGGAGTGGCTACACCTTC.

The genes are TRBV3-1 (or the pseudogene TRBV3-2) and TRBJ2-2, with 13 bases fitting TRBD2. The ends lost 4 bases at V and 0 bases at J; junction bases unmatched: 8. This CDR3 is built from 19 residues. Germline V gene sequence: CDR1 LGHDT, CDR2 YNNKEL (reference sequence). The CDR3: CASSLTSTSGRTNTGELFF. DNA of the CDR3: TGTGCCAGCAGCCTCACCTCGACTAGCGGGAGGACGAACACCGGGGAGCTGTTTTTT.

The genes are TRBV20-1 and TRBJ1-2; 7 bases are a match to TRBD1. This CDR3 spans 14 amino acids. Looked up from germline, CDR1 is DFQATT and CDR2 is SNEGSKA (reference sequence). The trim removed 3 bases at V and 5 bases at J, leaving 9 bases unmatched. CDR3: CSASYSGTDYGYTF. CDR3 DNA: TGCAGTGCTAGTTACTCCGGGACAGATTATGGCTACACCTTC.

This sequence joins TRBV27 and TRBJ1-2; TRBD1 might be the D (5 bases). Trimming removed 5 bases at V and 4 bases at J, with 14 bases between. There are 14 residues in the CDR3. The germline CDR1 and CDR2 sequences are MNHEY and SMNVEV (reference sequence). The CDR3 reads CASSRTRTSYGYTF. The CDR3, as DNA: TGTGCCAGCAGTCGGACGCGGACATCCTATGGCTACACCTTC.

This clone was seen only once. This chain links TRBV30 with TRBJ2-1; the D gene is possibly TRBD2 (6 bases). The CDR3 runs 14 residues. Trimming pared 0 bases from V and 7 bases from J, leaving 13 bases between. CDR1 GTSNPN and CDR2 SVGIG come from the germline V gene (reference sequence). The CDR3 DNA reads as TGTGCCTGGAGTGTACTCGCGGGGTCGAATGAGCAGTTCTTC. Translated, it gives CAWSVLAGSNEQFF.

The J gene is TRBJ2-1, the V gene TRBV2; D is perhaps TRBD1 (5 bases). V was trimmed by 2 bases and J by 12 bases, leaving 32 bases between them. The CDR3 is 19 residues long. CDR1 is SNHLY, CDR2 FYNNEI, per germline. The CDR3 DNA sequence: TGTGCCAGCAGTGAATATACTTCCGGCCGACAGTCCTTGTGGTTTGTGCAGTTCTTC. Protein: CASSEYTSGRQSLWFVQFF.

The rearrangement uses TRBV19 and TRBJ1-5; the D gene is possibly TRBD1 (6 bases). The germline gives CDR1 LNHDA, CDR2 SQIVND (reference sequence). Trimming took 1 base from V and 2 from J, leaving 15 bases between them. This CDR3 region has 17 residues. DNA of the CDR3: TGTGCCAGTAGTATAGTCCCCGGACAGAGTCGCAATCAGCCCCAGCATTTT. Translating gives CASSIVPGQSRNQPQHF.

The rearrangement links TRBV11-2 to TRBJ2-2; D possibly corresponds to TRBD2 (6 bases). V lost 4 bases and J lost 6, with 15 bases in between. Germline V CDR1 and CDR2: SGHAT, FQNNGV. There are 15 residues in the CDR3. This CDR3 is CASSSTIAAPGELFF. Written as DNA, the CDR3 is TGTGCCAGCAGCTCGACAATAGCGGCCCCCGGGGAGCTGTTTTTT.

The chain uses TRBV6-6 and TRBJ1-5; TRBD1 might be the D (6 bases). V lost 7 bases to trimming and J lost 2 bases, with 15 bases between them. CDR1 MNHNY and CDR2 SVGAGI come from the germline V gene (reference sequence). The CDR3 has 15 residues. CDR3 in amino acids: CASNKQGGGNQPQHF. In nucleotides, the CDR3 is TGTGCCAGCAACAAACAGGGTGGAGGCAATCAGCCCCAGCATTTT.

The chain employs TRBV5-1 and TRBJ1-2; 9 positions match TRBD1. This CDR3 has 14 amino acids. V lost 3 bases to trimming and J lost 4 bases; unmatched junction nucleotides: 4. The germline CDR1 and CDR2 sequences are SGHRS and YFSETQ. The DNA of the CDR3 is TGCGCCAGCAGCTCCGGGGACAGGGCCTATGGCTACACCTTC. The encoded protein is CASSSGDRAYGYTF.

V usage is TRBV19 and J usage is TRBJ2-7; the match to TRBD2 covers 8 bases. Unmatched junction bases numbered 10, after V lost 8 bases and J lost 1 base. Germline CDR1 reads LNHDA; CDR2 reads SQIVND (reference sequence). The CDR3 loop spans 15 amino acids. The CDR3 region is CASREGVGRSYEQYF. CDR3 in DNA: TGTGCCAGTCGGGAGGGCGTCGGGAGATCCTACGAGCAGTACTTC. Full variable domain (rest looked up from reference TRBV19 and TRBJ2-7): DGGITQSPKYLFRKEGQNVTLSCEQNLNHDAMYWYRQDPGQGLRLIYYSQIVNDFQKGDIAEGYSVSREKKESFPLTVTSAQKNPTAFYLCASREGVGRSYEQYFGPGTRLTVT.

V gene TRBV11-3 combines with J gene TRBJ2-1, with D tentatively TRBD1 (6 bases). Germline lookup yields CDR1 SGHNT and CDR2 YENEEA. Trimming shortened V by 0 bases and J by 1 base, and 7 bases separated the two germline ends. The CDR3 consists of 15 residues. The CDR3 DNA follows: TGTGCCAGCAGCTTAGACGGACAGTCCTACAATGAGCAGTTCTTC. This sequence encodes CASSLDGQSYNEQFF.

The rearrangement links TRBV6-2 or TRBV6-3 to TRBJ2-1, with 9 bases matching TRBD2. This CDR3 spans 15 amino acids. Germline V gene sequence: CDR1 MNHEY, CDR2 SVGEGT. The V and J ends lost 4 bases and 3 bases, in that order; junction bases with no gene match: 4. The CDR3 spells CASSFLAGIYNEQFF. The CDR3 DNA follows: TGTGCCAGCAGTTTCCTAGCGGGGATCTACAATGAGCAGTTCTTC.

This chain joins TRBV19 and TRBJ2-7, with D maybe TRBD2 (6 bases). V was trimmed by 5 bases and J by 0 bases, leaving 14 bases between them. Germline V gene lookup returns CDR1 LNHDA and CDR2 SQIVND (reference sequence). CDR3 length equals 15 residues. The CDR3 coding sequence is TGTGCCAGTAGTTTCTCGACTAGGAGCTCCTACGAGCAGTACTTC. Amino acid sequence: CASSFSTRSSYEQYF.

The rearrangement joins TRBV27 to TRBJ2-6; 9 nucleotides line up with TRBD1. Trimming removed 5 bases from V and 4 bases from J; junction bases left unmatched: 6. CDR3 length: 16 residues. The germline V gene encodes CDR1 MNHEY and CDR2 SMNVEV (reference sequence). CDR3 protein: CASSTRTGAGANVLTF. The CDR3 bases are TGTGCCAGCAGTACACGGACAGGGGCCGGGGCCAACGTCCTGACTTTC.

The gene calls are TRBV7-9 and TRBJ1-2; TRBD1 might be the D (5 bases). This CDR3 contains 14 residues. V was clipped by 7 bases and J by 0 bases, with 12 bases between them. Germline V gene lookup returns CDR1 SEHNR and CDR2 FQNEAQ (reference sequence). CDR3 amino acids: CASTSETANYGYTF. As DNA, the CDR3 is TGTGCCAGCACCTCTGAGACAGCTAACTATGGCTACACCTTC.

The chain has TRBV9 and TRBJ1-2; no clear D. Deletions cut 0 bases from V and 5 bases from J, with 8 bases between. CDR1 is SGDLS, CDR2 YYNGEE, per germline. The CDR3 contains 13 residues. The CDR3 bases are TGTGCCAGCAGCGTAGAGGCAGGTTATGGCTACACCTTC. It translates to CASSVEAGYGYTF.